Below, one TCR beta chain is given with its context. Its antigen is as yet unknown. This record comes from a study of identical twins. Study results and caveats: Beta clonotypes that were abundant in cord blood contained fewer insertions, a pattern absent from memory repertoires.

Trimming took 0 bases from V and 3 from J, leaving 18 bases between them. Per the germline V gene, CDR1 is SGHTA and CDR2 is FQGNSA. CDR3 size: 17 residues. MiXCR was run by TCRdb on the 5' RACE reads, yielding one entry per CDR3 protein. The sample has about 790,000 distinct CDR3 sequences; approximately 18% are singletons. The sample was also reused in another study, on T cells expressing NK-cell markers. That work states: With an anti-gamma-delta TCR antibody, sorting in several experiments was kept to alpha-beta TCR T cells. Top CD8+ clonotypes included the dominant CD3+CD56+NKG2C+ clonotypes in several donors. In several donors, dominant clonotypes made up about 28.3-65% of CD3+CD56-NKG2C+ cells.

Sequencing was done on a sample of PBMCs. This TCR was recovered from a woman aged 18-30 years in good health. This chain uses TRBV7-2 with TRBJ2-7, with a possible D match to TRBD2 (5 bases). Written as DNA, the CDR3 is TGTGCCAGCAGCTTAGCGCTGAGGGCGTCTCTAAACTACGAGCAGTACTTC. Protein: CASSLALRASLNYEQYF.